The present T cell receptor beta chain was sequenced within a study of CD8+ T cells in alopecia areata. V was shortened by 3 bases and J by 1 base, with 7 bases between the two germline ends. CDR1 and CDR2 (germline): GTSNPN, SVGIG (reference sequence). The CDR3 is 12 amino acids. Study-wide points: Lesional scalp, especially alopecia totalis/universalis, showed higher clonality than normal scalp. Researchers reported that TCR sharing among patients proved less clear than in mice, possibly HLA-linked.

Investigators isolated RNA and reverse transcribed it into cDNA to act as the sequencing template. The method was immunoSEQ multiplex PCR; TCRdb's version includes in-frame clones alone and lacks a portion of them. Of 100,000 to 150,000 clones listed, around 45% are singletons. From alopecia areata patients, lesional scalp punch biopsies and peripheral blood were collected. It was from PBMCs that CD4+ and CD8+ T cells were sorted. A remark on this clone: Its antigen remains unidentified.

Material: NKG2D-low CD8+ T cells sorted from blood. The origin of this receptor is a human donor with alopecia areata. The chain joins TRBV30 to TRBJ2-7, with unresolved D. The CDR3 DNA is TGTGCCTGGAGGGAAGGGTCCTACGAGCAGTACTTC. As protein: CAWREGSYEQYF.